This T cell receptor (beta chain) originates from a study of blood T cell repertoires in COVID-19. At the level of the study: Spain, Italy and the United States supplied samples that represented acute and convalescent COVID-19. PBMCs, B-cell-depleted T cells, or T cells provided the cDNA or gDNA that made up the material.

The CDR3 covers 13 residues. V lost 9 bases and J 4 bases, leaving 14 bases between the germline ends. In germline, CDR1 is KGHDR, CDR2 SFDVKD. Methods used by the authors: By means of reference gene primer amplification, nucleated cell counts were estimated. The method was immunoSEQ multiplex PCR; TCRdb's version includes in-frame clones alone and lacks a portion of them. The DNA gave D and trimming, while V, J and clone size come from that table. The sample lists roughly 380,000 clones, 85% occurring once. V and J are TRBV24-1 and TRBJ1-1; D call uncertain. The sequence was obtained from a woman under 30 with acute or convalescent COVID-19. Sequencing input: peripheral blood. The CDR3 protein is CATRGSSSTEAFF. CDR3 coding DNA: TGTGCCACCCGGGGATCTAGTAGCACTGAAGCTTTCTTT.